The entry below gives a single T cell receptor (beta chain) sequence along with its context. In the original processing: The authors estimated nucleated cell counts from reference gene primer amplification. Profiling relied on immunoSEQ multiplex PCR, and the TCRdb table lists in-frame clones only, not all of them. That table gives V, J and clone size, and the DNA gave D and trimming. The sample shows under 250,000 clones, 85% of them seen only once. Those enrolled in Seattle joined during active infection and were followed longitudinally afterward. Trimming shortened V by 8 bases and J by 6 bases, and 14 bases separated the two germline ends. The CDR3 consists of 13 residues. Germline CDR1 reads SGHTA; CDR2 reads FQGNSA. The data stem from a study of blood T cell repertoires in COVID-19.

The clonotype comes from a woman in her seventies with COVID-19, enrolled during active disease. Sequenced sample: peripheral blood. The rearrangement joins TRBV7-2 to TRBJ1-5; D may be TRBD1 (5 bases). The CDR3 sequence is CASGLRGSQPQHF. CDR3 DNA sequence: TGTGCCAGCGGGCTAAGGGGAAGTCAGCCCCAGCATTTT.